The rows below give T cell receptor beta chains drawn from one sample of a study of blood T cell repertoires in COVID-19. The table came from immunoSEQ multiplex PCR; TCRdb's copy has only in-frame clones and leaves some out. Of roughly 120,000 clones listed, under 85% are singletons. The sequenced sample consisted of peripheral blood. Receptors were obtained from a woman aged 55-70 years with acute or convalescent COVID-19. Both conserved end residues are part of each CDR3. A D gene is named only where the DNA matches it firmly. Clone size appears in some rows only: once, few, many, or a class for an expanded clone.

>NA|TRBV30|TRBJ1-5|13|NA
CAWSWEGVQPQHF
TGTGCCTGGAGTTGGGAGGGGGTTCAGCCCCAGCATTTT
>NA|TRBV19|TRBJ1-6|13|NA
CASSTGPPSPLHF
TGTGCCAGTAGTACGGGTCCACCATCACCCCTCCACTTT
>NA|TRBV28|TRBJ2-1|13|TRBD2
CASRPGGGDEQFF
TGTGCCAGCCGACCGGGCGGGGGGGATGAGCAGTTCTTC
>once|TRBV2|TRBJ1-5|14|NA
CASSEGGGGRSRHF
TGTGCCAGCAGTGAAGGAGGAGGAGGAAGGAGCCGGCATTTT
>NA|TRBV15|TRBJ2-2|15|NA
CATSRAGQKGGELFF
TGTGCCACCAGCAGGGCGGGACAGAAGGGCGGGGAGCTGTTTTTT
>NA|TRBV19|TRBJ1-1|15|NA
CASTPWGETNTEAFF
TGTGCCAGTACTCCATGGGGGGAGACGAACACTGAAGCTTTCTTT
>NA|TRBV27|TRBJ1-4|13|NA
CASSSGVSEKLFF
TGTGCCAGCAGTTCGGGGGTCTCGGAAAAACTGTTTTTT
>NA|TRBV5-1|TRBJ2-1|14|TRBD2
CASNTGLASSEQFF
TGCGCCAGCAATACGGGACTAGCATCCTCGGAGCAGTTCTTC
>once|TRBV5-1|TRBJ1-1|14|NA
CASSPLDRNTEAFF
TGCGCCAGCAGCCCTCTTGACAGAAACACTGAAGCTTTCTTT
>NA|TRBV24-1|TRBJ1-5|17|TRBD1
CATSDSGTGVFNQPQHF
TGTGCCACCAGTGACTCCGGGACAGGAGTATTCAATCAGCCCCAGCATTTT
>few|TRBV10-3|TRBJ1-1|13|NA
CAISGQGGTEAFF
TGTGCCATCAGTGGGCAGGGAGGCACTGAAGCTTTCTTT
>NA|TRBV7-9|TRBJ2-5|14|TRBD1
CASSLGTGEETQYF
TGTGCCAGCAGCTTAGGGACAGGAGAAGAGACCCAGTACTTC
>NA|TRBV2|TRBJ1-1|13|NA
CASRRGLNTEAFF
TGTGCCAGCAGAAGGGGCCTGAACACTGAAGCTTTCTTT
>few|TRBV10-3|TRBJ1-1|17|TRBD1
CAISELGTGLLNTEAFF
TGTGCCATCAGTGAGCTGGGGACAGGGCTTTTAAACACTGAAGCTTTCTTT
>NA|TRBV7-5|TRBJ2-5|15|NA
CVRSLKVKGRETQYF
TGTGTCAGAAGCCTAAAGGTTAAGGGGCGGGAGACCCAGTACTTC
>few|TRBV12-5|TRBJ1-2|14|TRBD1
CASGFEQGARGYTF
TGTGCTAGTGGTTTTGAACAGGGGGCGAGAGGCTACACCTTC
>NA|TRBV24-1|TRBJ1-1|15|NA
CATRGSQGDGAEAFF
TGTGCCACCAGGGGCAGTCAGGGCGATGGAGCTGAAGCTTTCTTT
>NA|TRBV27|TRBJ1-4|14|TRBD1
CASATGTVDEKLFF
TGTGCCAGCGCGACCGGGACAGTGGATGAAAAACTGTTTTTT
>NA|TRBV5-1|TRBJ1-3|15|TRBD1
CASSRTTGSGNTIYF
TGCGCCAGCAGCCGAACGACAGGGTCTGGAAACACCATATATTTT
>few|TRBV30|TRBJ1-1|13|NA
CAWSHVHVSEAFF
TGTGCCTGGAGTCATGTACATGTCTCCGAAGCTTTCTTT
>NA|TRBV19|TRBJ1-1|14|TRBD1
CASSTQGARAEAFF
TGTGCCAGTAGTACACAGGGGGCAAGGGCTGAAGCTTTCTTT
>NA|TRBV7-6|TRBJ1-1|8|NA
CAITTGSF
TGTGCCATCACGACAGGTTCCTTT
>NA|TRBV6-6|TRBJ2-7|13|NA
CASSPFWAMEQYF
TGTGCCAGCAGTCCGTTTTGGGCAATGGAGCAGTACTTC
>NA|TRBV5-6|TRBJ1-5|14|NA
CASSLGGYNQPQHF
TGTGCCAGCAGCTTGGGCGGGTACAATCAGCCCCAGCATTTT
>few|TRBV6-5|TRBJ1-1|16|NA
CASSYLFRGGANEAFF
TGTGCCAGCAGTTATTTGTTCCGGGGGGGGGCCAATGAAGCTTTCTTT
>NA|TRBV5-1|TRBJ2-3|17|TRBD1
CASSYFQGAQATDTQYF
TGCGCCAGCAGCTACTTCCAGGGGGCGCAGGCGACAGATACGCAGTATTTT
>few|TRBV3-1/TRBV3-2|TRBJ1-4|14|NA
CASSQAAAKEKLFF
TGTGCCAGCAGCCAAGCGGCAGCGAAAGAAAAACTGTTTTTT
>NA|TRBV2|TRBJ1-2|15|NA
CASSGDRKNVSGYTF
TGTGCCAGCAGTGGTGACAGGAAAAATGTTTCGGGCTACACCTTC
>NA|TRBV6-4|TRBJ1-2|14|NA
CASSAQATSHGYTF
TGTGCCAGCAGTGCGCAGGCGACCTCTCACGGCTACACCTTC
>NA|TRBV7-9|TRBJ1-1|11|NA
CASPGGSEAFF
TGTGCCAGCCCCGGGGGGAGTGAAGCTTTCTTT
>NA|TRBV18|TRBJ1-1|15|NA
CASSPFEGSNTEAFF
TGTGCCAGCTCACCATTCGAGGGTTCGAACACTGAAGCTTTCTTT
>few|TRBV15|TRBJ1-5|17|NA
CATSREAPELRFQPQHF
TGTGCCACCAGCAGAGAGGCCCCGGAGCTCCGGTTCCAGCCCCAGCATTTT
>NA|TRBV11-2|TRBJ2-1|14|TRBD1
CASSPGQDYNEQFF
TGTGCCAGCAGCCCGGGACAGGACTACAATGAGCAGTTCTTC
>NA|TRBV28|TRBJ2-3|13|NA
CASRVQGSDTQYF
TGTGCCAGCAGGGTACAGGGATCAGATACGCAGTATTTT
>NA|TRBV18|TRBJ1-3|15|NA
CASSPQLPSGNTIYF
TGTGCCAGCTCACCACAGCTCCCCTCTGGAAACACCATATATTTT
>NA|TRBV10-3|TRBJ1-3|14|NA
CAITDGGSGNTIYF
TGTGCCATCACTGACGGTGGCTCTGGAAACACCATATATTTT
>NA|TRBV5-6|TRBJ1-6|13|TRBD1
CASSSTGVEPLHF
TGTGCCAGCAGCTCGACAGGGGTAGAACCCCTCCACTTT